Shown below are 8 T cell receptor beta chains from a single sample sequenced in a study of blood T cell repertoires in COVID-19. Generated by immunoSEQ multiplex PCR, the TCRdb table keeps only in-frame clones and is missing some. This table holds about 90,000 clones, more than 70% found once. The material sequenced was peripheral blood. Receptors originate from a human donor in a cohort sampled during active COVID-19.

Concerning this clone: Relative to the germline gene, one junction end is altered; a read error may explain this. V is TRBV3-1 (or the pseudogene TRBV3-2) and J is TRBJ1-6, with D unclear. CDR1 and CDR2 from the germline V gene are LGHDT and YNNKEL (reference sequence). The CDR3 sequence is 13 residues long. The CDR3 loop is CVSSLRLNSPLHF. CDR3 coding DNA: TGTGTCAGCAGCCTCCGGTTAAATTCACCCCTCCACTTT.

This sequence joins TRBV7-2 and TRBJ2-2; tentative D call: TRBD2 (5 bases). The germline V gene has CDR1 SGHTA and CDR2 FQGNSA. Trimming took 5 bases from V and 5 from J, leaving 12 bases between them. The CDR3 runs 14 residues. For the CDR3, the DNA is TGTGCCAGCAGCCGGCCACGGGGTACCGGGGAGCTGTTTTTT. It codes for CASSRPRGTGELFF.

The CDR3 DNA sequence: TGTGCCAGCGTGGAGAGCTCCTATAATTCACCCCTCCACTTT. This encodes CASVESSYNSPLHF. The chain is built from TRBV2 and TRBJ1-6; no definite D call. V lost 8 bases to trimming and J lost 0 bases, with 8 bases between them. The CDR3 is 14 residues long. CDR1 and CDR2 (germline): SNHLY, FYNNEI. The whole variable domain, remainder taken from reference TRBV2 and TRBJ1-6, is EPEVTQTPSHQVTQMGQEVILRCVPISNHLYFYWYRQILGQKVEFLVSFYNNEISEKSEIFDDQFSVERPDGSNFTLKIRSTKLEDSAMYFCASVESSYNSPLHFGNGTRLTVT.

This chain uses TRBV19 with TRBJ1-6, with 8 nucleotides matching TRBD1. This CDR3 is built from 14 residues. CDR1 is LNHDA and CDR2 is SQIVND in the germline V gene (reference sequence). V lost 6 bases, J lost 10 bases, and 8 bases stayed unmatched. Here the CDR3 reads CASSVQGVGSPLHF. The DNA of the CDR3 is TGTGCCAGTAGCGTACAGGGGGTCGGGTCACCCCTCCACTTT.

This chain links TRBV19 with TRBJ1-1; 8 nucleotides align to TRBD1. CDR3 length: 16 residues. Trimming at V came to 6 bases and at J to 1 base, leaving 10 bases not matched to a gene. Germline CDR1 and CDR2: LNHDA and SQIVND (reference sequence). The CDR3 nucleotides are TGTGCCAGTAGAAAGCCGGGACAGGCACAGAACACTGAAGCTTTCTTT. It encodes CASRKPGQAQNTEAFF.

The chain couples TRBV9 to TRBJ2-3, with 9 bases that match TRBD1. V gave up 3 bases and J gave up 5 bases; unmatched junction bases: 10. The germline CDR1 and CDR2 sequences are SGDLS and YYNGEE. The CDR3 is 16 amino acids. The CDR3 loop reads CASSARGDRVGDTQYF. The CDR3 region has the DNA TGTGCCAGCAGCGCGAGAGGGGACAGGGTGGGAGATACGCAGTATTTT.

The CDR3 sequence: CASSQVGGSTNGYTF. CDR3 in DNA: TGCGCCAGCAGCCAAGTTGGGGGCTCCACAAACGGCTACACCTTC. The chain has TRBV4-3 and TRBJ1-2; TRBD1 might be the D (6 bases). The V gene lost 1 base and the J gene lost 8 bases, with 17 bases spanning the gap. CDR3 length: 15 residues. Germline V gene sequence: CDR1 LGHNA, CDR2 YSLEER.

This CDR3 reads CASSLDPGQGAGSFNYGYTF. For the CDR3, the DNA is TGTGCCAGCAGCTTAGATCCGGGACAGGGAGCTGGCTCATTTAACTATGGCTACACCTTC. This chain uses TRBV11-3 with TRBJ1-2, with 9 bases lining up with TRBD1. The CDR3 covers 20 residues. Germline trimming cut 0 bases from V and 1 base from J; bases unmatched to any gene: 15. The germline CDR1 and CDR2 sequences are SGHNT and YENEEA. The full variable domain, with the rest looked up from reference TRBV11-3 and TRBJ1-2, is EAGVVQSPRYKIIEKKQPVAFWCNPISGHNTLYWYLQNLGQGPELLIRYENEEAVDDSQLPKDRFSAERLKGVDSTLKIQPAELGDSAVYLCASSLDPGQGAGSFNYGYTFGSGTRLTVV.